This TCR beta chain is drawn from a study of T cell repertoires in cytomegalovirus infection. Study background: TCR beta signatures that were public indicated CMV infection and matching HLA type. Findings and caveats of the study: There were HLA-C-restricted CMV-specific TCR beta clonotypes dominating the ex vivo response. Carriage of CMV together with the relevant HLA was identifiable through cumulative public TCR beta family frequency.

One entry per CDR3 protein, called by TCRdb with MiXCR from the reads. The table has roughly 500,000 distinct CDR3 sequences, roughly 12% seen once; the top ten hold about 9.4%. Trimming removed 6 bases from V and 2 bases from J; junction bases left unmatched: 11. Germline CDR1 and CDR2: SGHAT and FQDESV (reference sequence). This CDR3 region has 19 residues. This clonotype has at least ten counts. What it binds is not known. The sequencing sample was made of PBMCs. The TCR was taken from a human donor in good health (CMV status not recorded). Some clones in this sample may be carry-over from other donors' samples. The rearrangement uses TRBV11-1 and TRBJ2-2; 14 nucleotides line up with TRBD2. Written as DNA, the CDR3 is TGTGCCAGCAGACGGACTAGCGGGAGGTCAAGAGTAAACACCGGGGAGCTGTTTTTT. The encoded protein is CASRRTSGRSRVNTGELFF.